What follows are 2 T cell receptor beta chains derived from one specimen sequenced in a study of cytomegalovirus exposure and HLA in healthy donors. The table came from immunoSEQ multiplex PCR; TCRdb's copy has only in-frame clones and leaves some out. The sample lists 100,000 to 150,000 clones; around 92% were seen once. Sample: PBMCs. Every receptor here comes from a man in his thirties or forties in good health and CMV-seronegative.

The V and J genes are TRBV2 and TRBJ1-5; unclear D gene. Trimming shortened V by 3 bases and J by 5 bases, and 17 bases separated the two germline ends. This CDR3 comprises 16 residues. Germline CDR1 and CDR2: SNHLY and FYNNEI. The CDR3 protein is CASSERGNSADQPQHF. CDR3 sequence (DNA): TGTGCCAGCAGTGAGCGAGGCAACTCGGCAGATCAGCCCCAGCATTTT.

This chain links TRBV19 with TRBJ2-1; TRBD1 matches 8 bases. The CDR3 is made up of 14 amino acids. V was pared by 3 bases and J by 7 bases, with 5 bases of the junction left unmatched. Germline CDR1 reads LNHDA; CDR2 reads SQIVND (reference sequence). CDR3 amino acids: CASSIRTGRNEQFF. The CDR3 DNA follows: TGTGCCAGTAGTATTCGGACAGGGAGGAATGAGCAGTTCTTC.